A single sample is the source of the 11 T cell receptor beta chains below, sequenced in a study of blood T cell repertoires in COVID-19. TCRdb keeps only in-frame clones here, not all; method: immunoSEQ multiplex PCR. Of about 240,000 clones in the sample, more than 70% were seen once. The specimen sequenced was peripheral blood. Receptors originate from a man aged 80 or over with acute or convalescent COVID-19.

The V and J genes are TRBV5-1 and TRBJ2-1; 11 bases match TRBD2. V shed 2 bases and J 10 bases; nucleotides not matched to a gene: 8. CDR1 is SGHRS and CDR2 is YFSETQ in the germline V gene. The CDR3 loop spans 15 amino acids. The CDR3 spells CASSLLAGAPGEQFF. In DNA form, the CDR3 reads TGCGCCAGCAGCTTACTAGCGGGGGCCCCGGGGGAGCAGTTCTTC. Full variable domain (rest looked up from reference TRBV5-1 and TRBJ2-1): KAGVTQTPRYLIKTRGQQVTLSCSPISGHRSVSWYQQTPGQGLQFLFEYFSETQRNKGNFPGRFSGRQFSNSRSEMNVSTLELGDSALYLCASSLLAGAPGEQFFGPGTRLTVL.

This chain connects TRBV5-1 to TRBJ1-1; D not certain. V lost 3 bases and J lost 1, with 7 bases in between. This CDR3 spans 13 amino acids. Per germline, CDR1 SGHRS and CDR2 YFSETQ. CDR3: CASSWEGNTEAFF. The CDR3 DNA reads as TGCGCCAGCAGCTGGGAGGGGAACACTGAAGCTTTCTTT.

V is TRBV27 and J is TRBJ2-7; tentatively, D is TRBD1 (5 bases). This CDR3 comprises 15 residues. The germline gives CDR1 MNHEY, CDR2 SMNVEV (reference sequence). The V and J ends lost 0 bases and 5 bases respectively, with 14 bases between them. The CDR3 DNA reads TGTGCCAGCAGTTTATCCGGCTATCAGGGCAACGAGCAGTACTTC. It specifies CASSLSGYQGNEQYF.

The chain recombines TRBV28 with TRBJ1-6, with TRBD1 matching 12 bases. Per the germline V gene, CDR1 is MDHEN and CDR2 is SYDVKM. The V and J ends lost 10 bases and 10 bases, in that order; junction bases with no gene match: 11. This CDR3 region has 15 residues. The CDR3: CATGTGGGVGSPLHF. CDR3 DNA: TGTGCCACCGGGACAGGGGGCGGCGTTGGGTCACCCCTCCACTTT.

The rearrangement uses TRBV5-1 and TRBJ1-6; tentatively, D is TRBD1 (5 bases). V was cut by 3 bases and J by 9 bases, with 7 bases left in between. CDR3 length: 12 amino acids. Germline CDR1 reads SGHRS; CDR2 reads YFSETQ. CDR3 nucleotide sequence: TGCGCCAGCAGCTCCACAGGTTCACCCCTCCACTTT. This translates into CASSSTGSPLHF.

CDR3 sequence reads: CASSNQIGRESNTEAFF. CDR3 nucleotide sequence: TGTGCCAGCAGTAATCAAATAGGGAGGGAATCGAACACTGAAGCTTTCTTT. The chain recombines TRBV6-2 or TRBV6-3 with TRBJ1-1; D not resolved. The CDR3 covers 17 residues. The ends were cut back, 5 bases at V and 1 base at J, with 20 bases in the middle. Germline assignment: CDR1 MNHEY and CDR2 SVGEGT.

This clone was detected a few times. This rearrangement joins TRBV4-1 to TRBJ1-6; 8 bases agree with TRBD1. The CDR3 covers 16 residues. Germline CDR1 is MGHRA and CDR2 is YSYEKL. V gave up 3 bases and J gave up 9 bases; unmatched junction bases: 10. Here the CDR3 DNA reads TGCGCCAGCAGCCAGGATGGACAGGGCGGGTTTTCACCCCTCCACTTT. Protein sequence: CASSQDGQGGFSPLHF.

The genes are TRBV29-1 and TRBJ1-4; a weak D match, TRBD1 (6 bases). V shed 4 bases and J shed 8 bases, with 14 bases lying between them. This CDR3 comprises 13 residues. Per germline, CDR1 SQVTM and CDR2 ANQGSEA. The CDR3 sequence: CSVGGGGEEKLFF. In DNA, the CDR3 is TGCAGCGTTGGGGGAGGGGGAGAGGAAAAACTGTTTTTT.

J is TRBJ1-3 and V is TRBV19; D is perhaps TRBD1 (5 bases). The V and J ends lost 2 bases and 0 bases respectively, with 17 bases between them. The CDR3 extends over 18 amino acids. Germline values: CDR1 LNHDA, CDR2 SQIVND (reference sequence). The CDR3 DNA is TGTGCCAGTAGTATAATGGCGGGACGGGCCCCCTCTGGAAACACCATATATTTT. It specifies CASSIMAGRAPSGNTIYF.

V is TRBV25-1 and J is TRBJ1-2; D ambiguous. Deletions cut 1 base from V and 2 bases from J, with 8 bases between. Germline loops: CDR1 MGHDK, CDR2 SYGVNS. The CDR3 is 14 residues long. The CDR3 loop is CASSEWRVNYGYTF. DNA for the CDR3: TGTGCCAGCAGTGAATGGCGGGTGAACTATGGCTACACCTTC.

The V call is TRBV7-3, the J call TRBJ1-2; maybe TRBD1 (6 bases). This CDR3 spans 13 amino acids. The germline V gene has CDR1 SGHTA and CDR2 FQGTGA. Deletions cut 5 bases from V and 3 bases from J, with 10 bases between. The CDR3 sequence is CASSPEGDYGYTF. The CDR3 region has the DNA TGTGCCAGCAGCCCCGAGGGGGACTATGGCTACACCTTC.